This T cell receptor beta chain appears in the sequencing data of a study of molecular identifiers for immune sequencing clone quantification. Notes on the study in general: Single-cell amounts of spiked Jurkat TCR RNA were reportedly detectable among about a million naive cells.

Comment on this clonotype: What it binds is unknown. It may be a read error: a sequence one base away is much more abundant.

The CDR3 contains 16 residues. The germline V and J ends were trimmed by 7 bases and 2 bases, with 19 bases remaining between them. Germline V CDR1 and CDR2: MNHEY, SMNVEV (reference sequence). Methods described previously were used for bulk TCR libraries, and listed TCR primers were applied. MiXCR, run by TCRdb on the PCR reads, gives a single entry per CDR3 protein. This table holds approximately 550,000 distinct CDR3 sequences, around 23% found once. This rearrangement joins TRBV27 to TRBJ2-3; either TRBD1 or TRBD2 may fit D (6 bases each). Sample: naive CD8+ T cells from blood, with Jurkat cell RNA spiked in. Subset denoted: FACS-sorted CD8+CD4-CCR7+CD45RA+ naive T cells. This TCR derives from a human donor in good health. Some libraries in this study had Jurkat cell RNA spiked in. The CDR3 loop reads CASIPTNGGYTDTQYF. In DNA, the CDR3 is TGTGCCAGCATACCAACTAACGGGGGCTACACAGATACGCAGTATTTT.